The clone carrying this TCR beta chain was observed a handful of times. TCRdb re-derived calls from the 5' RACE reads in MiXCR, one entry per CDR3 protein. Of 500,000 to 650,000 distinct CDR3 sequences in the sample, approximately 16% were seen once. Germline V CDR1 and CDR2: MNHEY, SVGEGT. The junction had 14 bases not matched to a gene; V was cut back by 4 bases and J by 14 bases. This CDR3 is 15 amino acids long. The record originates from a study of T cells after yellow fever vaccination. The receptor comes from a man aged 18 to 29 who received the YFV17D yellow fever vaccine. The source was PBMCs, collected about 5 days after the first yellow fever vaccination. The chain employs TRBV6-2 or TRBV6-3 and TRBJ2-4; 10 bases fit TRBD1. The CDR3 region has the DNA TGTGCCAGCAGTTCGACCTTTGACAGGGGGCTGATAGAGTACTTC. Protein: CASSSTFDRGLIEYF.